The 30 T cell receptor beta chains given below trace back to one sample, sequenced in a study of tumor-infiltrating lymphocytes in localized non-small cell lung cancer. The repertoire was sequenced with immunoSEQ multiplex PCR; TCRdb's copy has only in-frame clones and lacks some. The sample has about 23,000 clones, around two thirds seen once. What was sequenced was lung tumor tissue. The source of these receptors is a human donor with non-small cell lung cancer.

The chain employs TRBV7-2 and TRBJ1-2, with D possibly being TRBD1 (5 bases). Germline CDR1 SGHTA, CDR2 FQGNSA. V gave up 1 base and J gave up 8 bases, with 11 bases separating them. CDR3 length: 13 amino acids. CDR3: CASSLEGLGGYTF. The DNA of the CDR3 is TGTGCCAGCAGCTTAGAGGGACTAGGAGGCTACACCTTC.

The chain carries TRBV6-1 and TRBJ2-7; TRBD1 matches at 8 bases. Germline V gene sequence: CDR1 MNHNS, CDR2 SASEGT. Trimming removed 6 bases from V and 6 bases from J; junction bases left unmatched: 10. The CDR3 has 14 residues. The CDR3 DNA follows: TGTGCCAGCAGCCGGACAGGGACGGTCGCCGAGCAGTACTTC. Translation gives CASSRTGTVAEQYF.

This clone is classed as medium-sized. The V gene is TRBV5-1, the J gene TRBJ1-1; no clear D gene. This CDR3 comprises 12 residues. The germline V gene encodes CDR1 SGHRS and CDR2 YFSETQ. With 3 bases removed from V and 11 bases from J, the gap between germline ends came to 14 bases. CDR3 bases: TGCGCCAGCAGCTCAATGGACGGCTGGGCTTTCTTT. Translation gives CASSSMDGWAFF. The full variable domain, rest sourced from reference TRBV5-1 and TRBJ1-1, is KAGVTQTPRYLIKTRGQQVTLSCSPISGHRSVSWYQQTPGQGLQFLFEYFSETQRNKGNFPGRFSGRQFSNSRSEMNVSTLELGDSALYLCASSSMDGWAFFGQGTRLTVV.

V is TRBV5-1 and J is TRBJ2-1, with D maybe TRBD2 (6 bases). V lost 3 bases, J lost 5 bases, and 21 bases lay in between. Germline V CDR1 and CDR2: SGHRS, YFSETQ. CDR3 length equals 17 residues. The CDR3 loop is CASSSRRGGTDDNEQFF. The CDR3 DNA follows: TGCGCCAGCAGCTCCCGCCGAGGTGGGACTGATGACAATGAGCAGTTCTTC.

The gene calls are TRBV12-5 and TRBJ2-3, with D uncertain. Germline CDR1 and CDR2: LGHNT and FRNRAP. With 1 base removed from V and 6 bases from J, the gap between germline ends came to 11 bases. This CDR3 is 14 amino acids long. CDR3 sequence reads: CASGLDGPSDTQYF. The DNA for the CDR3 is TGTGCTAGTGGTTTGGACGGTCCCTCGGATACGCAGTATTTT.

The chain combines TRBV2 with TRBJ2-7; 11 bases match TRBD1. The CDR3 totals 16 residues. Looked up from germline, CDR1 is SNHLY and CDR2 is FYNNEI. J gave up 2 bases and V 2 bases, and 5 bases lay outside the gene matches. The CDR3, as DNA: TGTGCCAGCAGTGAATTCGGGACAGGGGGAGCCTACGAGCAGTACTTC. Amino acid sequence: CASSEFGTGGAYEQYF.

The CDR3 loop is CSGQGDEKLFF. The CDR3 DNA is TGCAGCGGACAGGGCGATGAAAAACTGTTTTTT. The chain links TRBV20-1 to TRBJ1-4; 8 bases align to TRBD1. This CDR3 contains 11 residues. CDR1 DFQATT and CDR2 SNEGSKA come from the germline V gene (reference sequence).

The rearrangement joins TRBV18 to TRBJ1-2, with 8 bases identical to TRBD1. Germline CDR1 reads KGHSH; CDR2 reads LQKENI. J gave up 4 bases and V 0 bases, and 7 bases lay outside the gene matches. The CDR3 runs to 16 residues. The CDR3 here is CASSPPGRGLPYGYTF. CDR3 in DNA: TGTGCCAGCTCACCACCGGGCAGGGGGCTCCCCTATGGCTACACCTTC.

The chain is built from TRBV7-7 and TRBJ2-5; TRBD2 agrees at 7 bases. This CDR3 has 14 residues. Trimming removed 1 base from V and 1 base from J; junction bases left unmatched: 0. Looked up from germline, CDR1 is SSHAT and CDR2 is FNYEAQ (reference sequence). The CDR3 nucleotides are TGTGCCAGCAGCTTAGGGACTAGCCAAGAGACCCAGTACTTC. Translated: CASSLGTSQETQYF.

This clone was seen more than once but under ten times. The CDR3 DNA reads as TGTGCCAGCAGCTCTGGGGGTGGAGGTAAACCCCAGCATTTT. Translated, it gives CASSSGGGGKPQHF. This chain connects TRBV5-5 to TRBJ1-5; D might be TRBD1 (5 bases). CDR1 is SGHKS and CDR2 is YYEKEE in the germline V gene (reference sequence). Trimming shortened V by 3 bases and J by 10 bases, and 17 bases separated the two germline ends. This CDR3 contains 14 residues.

CDR3 loop: CATSRVQGPGANVLTF. The DNA of the CDR3 is TGTGCCACCAGCAGAGTGCAGGGACCTGGGGCCAACGTCCTGACTTTC. The gene calls are TRBV15 and TRBJ2-6; D tentatively fits TRBD1 or TRBD2 (5 bases each). This CDR3 contains 16 residues. The ends were cut back, 1 base at V and 2 bases at J, with 9 bases in the middle. The germline gives CDR1 LNHNV, CDR2 YYDKDF (reference sequence). The whole variable domain, remainder taken from reference TRBV15 and TRBJ2-6, is DAMVIQNPRYQVTQFGKPVTLSCSQTLNHNVMYWYQQKSSQAPKLLFHYYDKDFNNEADTPDNFQSRRPNTSFCFLDIRSPGLGDTAMYLCATSRVQGPGANVLTFGAGSRLTVL.

This clone was counted once. CDR3: CASSSRSMNTEAFF. In DNA, the CDR3 is TGCGCCAGCAGCAGCCGGTCGATGAACACTGAAGCTTTCTTT. The chain has TRBV5-1 and TRBJ1-1; D unclear. V was shortened by 4 bases and J by 0 bases, with 10 bases between the two germline ends. This CDR3 contains 14 residues. Germline V gene data show CDR1 as SGHRS and CDR2 as YFSETQ.

The table lists this clone with a few counts. J is TRBJ2-3 and V is TRBV5-1; 10 bases align to TRBD2. CDR1 SGHRS and CDR2 YFSETQ come from the germline V gene. This CDR3 region has 14 residues. The ends lost 4 bases at V and 4 bases at J; junction bases unmatched: 3. CDR3 in DNA: TGCGCCAGCAGCCTCGGGACTAGCGCAGATACGCAGTATTTT. Translated: CASSLGTSADTQYF.

The gene calls are TRBV6-5 and TRBJ2-5; D remains ambiguous. The ends were cut back, 0 bases at V and 2 bases at J, with 10 bases in the middle. The CDR3 consists of 15 residues. Germline CDR1 is MNHEY and CDR2 is SVGAGI. CDR3 in amino acids: CASSYSVQQQETQYF. The CDR3 bases are TGTGCCAGCAGTTACTCGGTGCAGCAACAAGAGACCCAGTACTTC.

The chain couples TRBV25-1 to TRBJ1-3; D is ambiguous. The germline V gene has CDR1 MGHDK and CDR2 SYGVNS. The CDR3 spans 14 residues. V was trimmed by 5 bases and J by 0 bases, leaving 8 bases between them. The CDR3 DNA sequence: TGTGCCAGCAGTTGGAGAGGCTCTGGAAACACCATATATTTT. Translated: CASSWRGSGNTIYF.

The V call is TRBV12-5, the J call TRBJ2-3, with 10 bases that match TRBD1. The V gene's germline CDR1 is LGHNT and CDR2 FRNRAP. After removal of 6 bases from V and 3 bases from J, the junction contained 6 bases not matched to a gene. CDR3 length equals 15 residues. This CDR3 is CASGPGTGVTDTQYF. The CDR3 DNA reads as TGTGCTAGTGGGCCCGGGACAGGGGTGACAGATACGCAGTATTTT.

CDR3 loop: CASNLFGTGDTGELFF. CDR3 coding DNA: TGTGCCAGCAACCTTTTCGGGACAGGGGACACCGGGGAGCTGTTTTTT. V gene TRBV7-2 combines with J gene TRBJ2-2, with 10 bases that match TRBD1. The junction had 8 bases not matched to a gene; V was cut back by 7 bases and J by 3 bases. CDR3 length equals 16 residues. The germline gives CDR1 SGHTA, CDR2 FQGNSA.

The chain recombines TRBV29-1 with TRBJ2-3; the match to TRBD2 covers 10 bases. The CDR3 contains 15 residues. V lost 4 bases and J lost 3; bases outside the gene matches: 7. The germline V gene has CDR1 SQVTM and CDR2 ANQGSEA. The CDR3 DNA sequence: TGCAGCGTTGGGGAGCGGGGGGGAGGAACAGATACGCAGTATTTT. Translated, it gives CSVGERGGGTDTQYF.

CDR3 protein: CASNPTVGLADTQYF. The CDR3 nucleotides are TGTGCCAGCAACCCGACAGTTGGGCTGGCAGATACGCAGTATTTT. The chain combines TRBV7-6 with TRBJ2-3, with a possible D match to TRBD1 (5 bases). The germline CDR1 and CDR2 sequences are SGHVS and FNYEAQ. This CDR3 region has 15 residues. Trimming took 7 bases from V and 4 from J, leaving 18 bases between them.

The chain combines TRBV18 with TRBJ2-7, with TRBD1 matching 8 bases. The CDR3 runs 15 residues. The V gene end was trimmed by 4 bases and the J gene end by 4 bases; junction bases not matched to a gene: 9. The germline V gene has CDR1 KGHSH and CDR2 LQKENI. The CDR3 region is CASSQQGTGIYEQYF. CDR3 nucleotides: TGTGCCAGCTCACAACAGGGGACAGGAATTTACGAGCAGTACTTC.

The gene calls are TRBV18 and TRBJ2-2; 7 nucleotides match TRBD1. The CDR3 contains 16 residues. Germline V lookup: CDR1 KGHSH, CDR2 LQKENI. V dropped 5 bases and J dropped 6; count of bases not matched to a gene: 12. The CDR3 DNA sequence: TGTGCCAGCTCAGGAACCGGGACAGCTATATCCGGGGAGCTGTTTTTT. This gives the protein CASSGTGTAISGELFF.

The chain recombines TRBV5-8 with TRBJ2-1; 10 positions match TRBD2. CDR1 is SGHTS and CDR2 is YDEGEE in the germline V gene. The CDR3 is made up of 19 amino acids. V trimming: 0 bases; J trimming: 3 bases; junction bases outside the gene matches: 12. This chain's CDR3 is CASSLALAGGFDFYNEQFF. CDR3 bases: TGTGCCAGCAGCTTGGCTTTAGCGGGGGGATTCGATTTCTACAATGAGCAGTTCTTC.

This clone was counted once. The chain has TRBV11-2 and TRBJ2-5, with D perhaps matching TRBD1 or TRBD2 (7 bases each). Trimming shortened V by 3 bases and J by 7 bases, and 12 bases separated the two germline ends. Germline CDR1 reads SGHAT; CDR2 reads FQNNGV. The length of the CDR3 is 13 residues. The CDR3: CASSFDREGTQYF. CDR3 DNA: TGTGCCAGCAGCTTTGACAGGGAGGGGACCCAGTACTTC.

The V call is TRBV13, the J call TRBJ1-2, with D maybe TRBD1 (5 bases). Germline values: CDR1 PRHDT, CDR2 FYEKMQ (reference sequence). Trimming took 10 bases from V and 2 from J, leaving 20 bases between them. The CDR3 length is 15 residues. The CDR3 sequence is CATLGYKWGNYGYTF. In nucleotides, the CDR3 is TGTGCCACTCTGGGTTATAAGTGGGGGAACTATGGCTACACCTTC.

The CDR3 loop is CASATGGDYGYTF. CDR3 nucleotides: TGTGCCAGCGCGACAGGGGGCGACTATGGCTACACCTTC. The rearrangement links TRBV18 to TRBJ1-2; 10 bases match TRBD1. The CDR3 is 13 residues long. V trimming: 8 bases; J trimming: 3 bases; junction bases outside the gene matches: 3. Germline V CDR1 and CDR2: KGHSH, LQKENI.

The chain recombines TRBV7-2 with TRBJ2-1, with D possibly being TRBD1 (6 bases). The germline V and J ends were trimmed by 1 base and 5 bases, with 18 bases remaining between them. Germline lookup yields CDR1 SGHTA and CDR2 FQGNSA. This CDR3 spans 17 amino acids. CDR3 in amino acids: CASSLGRPAGAHNEQFF. For the CDR3, the DNA is TGTGCCAGCAGCTTAGGTAGGCCGGCAGGGGCCCACAATGAGCAGTTCTTC.

The chain links TRBV7-2 to TRBJ2-1; D is perhaps TRBD1 or TRBD2 (6 bases each). V was clipped by 7 bases and J by 8 bases, with 21 bases between them. This CDR3 is built from 15 residues. Germline CDR1 and CDR2: SGHTA and FQGNSA. The CDR3 nucleotides are TGTGCCAGCAACCTAAAAAGGGGGGCTGGTCATGAGCAGTTCTTC. It specifies CASNLKRGAGHEQFF.

Only a few counts were recorded for this clone. V is TRBV9 and J is TRBJ1-3, with 8 bases fitting TRBD1. This CDR3 spans 18 amino acids. V trimming: 0 bases; J trimming: 2 bases; junction bases outside the gene matches: 10. Per germline, CDR1 SGDLS and CDR2 YYNGEE. CDR3 in DNA: TGTGCCAGCAGCGTAGGAGTAAGGACAGGGCAGGCTGGAAACACCATATATTTT. It encodes CASSVGVRTGQAGNTIYF. Drawing the rest from reference TRBV9 and TRBJ1-3, the complete variable domain is DSGVTQTPKHLITATGQRVTLRCSPRSGDLSVYWYQQSLDQGLQFLIQYYNGEERAKGNILERFSAQQFPDLHSELNLSSLELGDSALYFCASSVGVRTGQAGNTIYFGEGSWLTVV.

This clone was seen a few times. This rearrangement joins TRBV6-6 to TRBJ2-5; 13 positions agree with TRBD2. The length of the CDR3 is 15 residues. V lost 5 bases, J lost 1 base, and 1 base stayed unmatched. Per the germline V gene, CDR1 is MNHNY and CDR2 is SVGAGI (reference sequence). CDR3 amino acids: CASSRTSGGQETQYF. The CDR3 DNA is TGTGCCAGCAGTAGGACTAGCGGGGGCCAAGAGACCCAGTACTTC.

This rearrangement joins TRBV18 to TRBJ1-2; D not resolved. The CDR3 is made up of 14 amino acids. V was trimmed by 3 bases and J by 3 bases, leaving 11 bases between them. CDR1 is KGHSH and CDR2 is LQKENI in the germline V gene. The CDR3 DNA reads TGTGCCAGCTCACCCTTAGCTGGTTACTATGGCTACACCTTC. Translating gives CASSPLAGYYGYTF.